These T cell receptor beta chains were read from a single sample in a study of T-cell memory formation after mild COVID-19. TCRdb reprocessed the 5' RACE reads with MiXCR, giving one entry per CDR3 protein. The repertoire consists of about 400,000 distinct CDR3 sequences, with 23% occurring once and the leading ten covering approximately 14%. Source material: PBMCs or a T cell subset sorted from them (not recorded which). The receptor set was obtained from an adult woman who had mild COVID-19 (a few samples of this study predate the infection). Cell type and time point are not known. Both conserved end residues are part of each CDR3. Fields, in order: clone size, V gene, CDR3 protein. The size of a clone is reported for some rows only, either as once, few or many, or as a class for expanded clones.

>-|TRBV20-1
CSARDTGGLGNQPQHF
>few|TRBV9
CASSSQTGAYNEQFF
>-|TRBV9
CASSRDPGQTTNYGYTF
>few|TRBV6-2/TRBV6-3
CAGSRDRDYEQYF
>few|TRBV24-1
CATSDHRASEAFF
>few|TRBV7-9
CASSQIQGYSYEQYF
>-|TRBV7-6
CASSLVGTSLQRETQYF
>few|TRBV4-1
CASSQESNLRHEQYF
>-|TRBV12-3/TRBV12-4
CASSWVIGGRDGELFF
>few|TRBV24-1
CATSDSDRYLGYTF
>-|TRBV30
CAWSTQGVYQPQHF
>-|TRBV7-9
CASSLEGSSYNSPLHF
>few|TRBV4-3
CASSQEKDTRNYGYTF
>few|TRBV7-2
CASSSPGLALEQFF
>-|TRBV7-9
CASSFWETTDTQYF
>few|TRBV27
CASSPDRGPGDIQYF
>few|TRBV12-5
CASGLVHSPLSNQPQHF
>-|TRBV5-1
CASKGLTTGELFF
>few|TRBV10-3
CAISEETTVAYEQYF
>few|TRBV6-5
CASSYLAGQETQYF
>-|TRBV4-3
CASSQTSLPRYEQFF
>few|TRBV30
CAWSSWGRGVISYEQYF
>-|TRBV7-3
CASGFLGDTQYF
>-|TRBV7-3
CASSQEGTGEIYGYTF
>-|TRBV14
CASSPHGGRPYEQYF
>many|TRBV7-2
CASSLLAPNTGELFF
>once|TRBV7-7
CASRAAGTAGNTIYF
>-|TRBV15
CATSALTGGPNGYTF
>many|TRBV7-2
CASSWGGLAGIQETQYF
>few|TRBV7-9
CASSLKAGVQETQYF
>many|TRBV7-2
CASSLVGGGTDTQYF
>few|TRBV20-1
CSAPGGSSYNEQFF